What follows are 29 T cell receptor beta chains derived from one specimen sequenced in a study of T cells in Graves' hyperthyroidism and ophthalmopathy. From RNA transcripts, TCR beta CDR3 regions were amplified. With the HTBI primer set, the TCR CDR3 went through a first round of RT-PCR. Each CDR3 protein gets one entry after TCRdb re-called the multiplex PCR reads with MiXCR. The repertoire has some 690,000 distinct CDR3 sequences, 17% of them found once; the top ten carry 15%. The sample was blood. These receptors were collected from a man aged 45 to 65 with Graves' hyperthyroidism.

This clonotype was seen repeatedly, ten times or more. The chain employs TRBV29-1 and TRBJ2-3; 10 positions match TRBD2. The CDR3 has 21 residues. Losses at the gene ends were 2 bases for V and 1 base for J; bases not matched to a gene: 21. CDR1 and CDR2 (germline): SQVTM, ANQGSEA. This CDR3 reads CSVESLTTGALAGVGTDTQYF. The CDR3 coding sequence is TGCAGCGTTGAATCTCTAACTACTGGGGCCCTAGCGGGAGTTGGCACAGATACGCAGTATTTT.

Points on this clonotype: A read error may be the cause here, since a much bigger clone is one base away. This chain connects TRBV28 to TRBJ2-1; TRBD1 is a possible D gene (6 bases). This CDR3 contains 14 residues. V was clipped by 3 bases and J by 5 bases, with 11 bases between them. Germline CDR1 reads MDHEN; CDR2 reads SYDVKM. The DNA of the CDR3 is TGTGCCAGCAGTTTTAGGGGGACCGACAATGAGCAGTTCTTC. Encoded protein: CASSFRGTDNEQFF.

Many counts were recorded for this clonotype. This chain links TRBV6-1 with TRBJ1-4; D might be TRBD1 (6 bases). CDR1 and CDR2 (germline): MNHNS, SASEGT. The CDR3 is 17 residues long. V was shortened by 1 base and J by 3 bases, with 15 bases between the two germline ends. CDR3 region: CASSEGGRGSANEKLFF. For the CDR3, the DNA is TGTGCCAGCAGTGAAGGAGGCAGGGGCTCGGCTAATGAAAAACTGTTTTTT.

CDR3 sequence reads: CSAARGRDQPQHF. DNA of the CDR3: TGCAGCGCTGCGCGGGGGAGGGATCAGCCCCAGCATTTT. The rearrangement joins TRBV29-1 to TRBJ1-5, with D perhaps matching TRBD1 (5 bases). Trimming took 7 bases from V and 5 from J, leaving 15 bases between them. There are 13 residues in the CDR3. Per germline, CDR1 SQVTM and CDR2 ANQGSEA.

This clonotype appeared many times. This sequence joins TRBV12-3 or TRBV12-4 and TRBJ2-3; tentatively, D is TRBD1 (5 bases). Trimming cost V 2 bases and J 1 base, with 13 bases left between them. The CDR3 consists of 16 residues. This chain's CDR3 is CASSLRQGLGTDTQYF. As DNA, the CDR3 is TGTGCCAGCAGTTTAAGGCAGGGTCTTGGCACAGATACGCAGTATTTT.

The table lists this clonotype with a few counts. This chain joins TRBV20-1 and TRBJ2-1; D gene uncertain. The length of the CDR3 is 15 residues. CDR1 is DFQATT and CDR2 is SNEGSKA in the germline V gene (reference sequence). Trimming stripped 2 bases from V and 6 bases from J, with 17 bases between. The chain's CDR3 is CSARPQMVGINEQFF. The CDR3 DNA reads TGCAGTGCTAGACCACAAATGGTGGGCATCAATGAGCAGTTCTTC.

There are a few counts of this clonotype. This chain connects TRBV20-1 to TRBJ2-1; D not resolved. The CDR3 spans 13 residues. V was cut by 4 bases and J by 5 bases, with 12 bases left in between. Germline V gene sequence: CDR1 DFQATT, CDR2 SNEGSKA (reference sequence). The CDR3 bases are TGCAGTGCTATACCCGCCAGTGACAATGAGCAGTTCTTC. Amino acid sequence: CSAIPASDNEQFF.

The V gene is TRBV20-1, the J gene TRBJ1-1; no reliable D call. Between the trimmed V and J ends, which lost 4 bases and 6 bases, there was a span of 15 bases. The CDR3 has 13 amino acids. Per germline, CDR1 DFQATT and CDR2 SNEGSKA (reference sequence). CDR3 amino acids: CSANRGAEPEAFF. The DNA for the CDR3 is TGCAGTGCTAACCGAGGCGCCGAGCCTGAAGCTTTCTTT.

The CDR3 DNA is TGCAGCGTTGGTCCCGGGTTGAACACTGAAGCTTTCTTT. It specifies CSVGPGLNTEAFF. The chain recombines TRBV29-1 with TRBJ1-1; no clear D. The germline V gene has CDR1 SQVTM and CDR2 ANQGSEA. The CDR3 consists of 13 residues. Trimming cost V 4 bases and J 0 bases, with 9 bases left between them.

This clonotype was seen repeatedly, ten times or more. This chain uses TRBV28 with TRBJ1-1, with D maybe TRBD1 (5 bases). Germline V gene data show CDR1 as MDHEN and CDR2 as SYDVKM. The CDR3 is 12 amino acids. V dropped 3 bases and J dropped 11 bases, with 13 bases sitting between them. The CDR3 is CASSLEGTGAFF. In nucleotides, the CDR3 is TGTGCCAGCAGTTTGGAGGGGACGGGGGCTTTCTTT.

This CDR3 reads CASNSRDRSYEQYF. The CDR3 nucleotides are TGTGCCAGCAATAGCCGGGACAGGTCCTACGAGCAGTACTTC. This chain uses TRBV6-1 with TRBJ2-7; 8 bases agree with TRBD1. The CDR3 loop spans 14 amino acids. Germline V gene sequence: CDR1 MNHNS, CDR2 SASEGT. With 7 bases clipped from V and 1 base from J, the junction kept 6 bases outside the gene matches.

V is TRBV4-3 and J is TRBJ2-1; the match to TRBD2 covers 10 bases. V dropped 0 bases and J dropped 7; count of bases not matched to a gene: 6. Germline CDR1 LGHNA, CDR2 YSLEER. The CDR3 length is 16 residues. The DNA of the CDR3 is TGCGCCAGCAGCCAAGACACCCTAGCGGGAGTAAATGAGCAGTTCTTC. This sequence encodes CASSQDTLAGVNEQFF.

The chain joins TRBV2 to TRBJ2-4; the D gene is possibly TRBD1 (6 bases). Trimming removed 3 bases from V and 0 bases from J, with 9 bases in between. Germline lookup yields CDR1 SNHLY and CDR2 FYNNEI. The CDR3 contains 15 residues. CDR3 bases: TGTGCCAGCAGTGACGACAGGAAAGCCAAAAACATTCAGTACTTC. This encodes CASSDDRKAKNIQYF.

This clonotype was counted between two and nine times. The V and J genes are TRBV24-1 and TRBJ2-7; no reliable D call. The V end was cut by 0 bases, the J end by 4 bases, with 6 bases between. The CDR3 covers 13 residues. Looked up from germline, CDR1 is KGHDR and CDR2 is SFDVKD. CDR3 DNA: TGTGCCACCAGTGATTTGTCGTCGTACGAGCAGTACTTC. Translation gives CATSDLSSYEQYF.

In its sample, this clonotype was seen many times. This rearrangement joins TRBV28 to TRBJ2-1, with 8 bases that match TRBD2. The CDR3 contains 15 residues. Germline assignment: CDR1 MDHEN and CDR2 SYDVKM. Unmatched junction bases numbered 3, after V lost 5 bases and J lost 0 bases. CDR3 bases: TGTGCCAGCAGTGGTAGCGGGATCTCCTACAATGAGCAGTTCTTC. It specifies CASSGSGISYNEQFF.

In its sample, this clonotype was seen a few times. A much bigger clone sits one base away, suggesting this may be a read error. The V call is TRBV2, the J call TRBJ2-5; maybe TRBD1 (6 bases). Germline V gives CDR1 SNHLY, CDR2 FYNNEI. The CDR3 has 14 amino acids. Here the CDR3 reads CAGRDPTGRETQYF. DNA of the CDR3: TGTGCCGGCAGAGACCCGACAGGTCGGGAGACCCAGTACTTC.

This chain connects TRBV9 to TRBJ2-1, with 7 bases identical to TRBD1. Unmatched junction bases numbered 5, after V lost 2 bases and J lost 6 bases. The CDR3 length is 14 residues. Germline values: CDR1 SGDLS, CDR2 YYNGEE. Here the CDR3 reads CASSVGRGFNEQFF. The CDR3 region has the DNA TGTGCCAGCAGCGTCGGCAGGGGGTTCAATGAGCAGTTCTTC.

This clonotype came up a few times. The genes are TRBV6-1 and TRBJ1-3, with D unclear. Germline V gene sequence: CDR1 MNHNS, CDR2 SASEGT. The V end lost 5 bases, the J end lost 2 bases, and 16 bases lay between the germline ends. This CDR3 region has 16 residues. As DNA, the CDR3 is TGTGCCAGCAGTCAGTACCGGAGCCAGCCTGGAAACACCATATATTTT. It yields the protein CASSQYRSQPGNTIYF.

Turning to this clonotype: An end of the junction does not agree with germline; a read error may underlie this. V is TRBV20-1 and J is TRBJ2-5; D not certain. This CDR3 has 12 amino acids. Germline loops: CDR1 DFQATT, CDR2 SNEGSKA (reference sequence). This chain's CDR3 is CSASGRQGTQYF. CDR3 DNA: TGCAGTGCTTCCGGGCGCCAAGGGACCCAGTACTTC.

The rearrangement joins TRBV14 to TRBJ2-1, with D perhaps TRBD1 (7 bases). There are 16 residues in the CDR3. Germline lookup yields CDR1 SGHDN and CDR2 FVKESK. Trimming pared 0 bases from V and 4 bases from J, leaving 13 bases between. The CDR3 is CASSQDRRGPYNEQFF. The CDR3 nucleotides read TGTGCCAGCAGCCAAGATCGGAGGGGGCCTTACAATGAGCAGTTCTTC.

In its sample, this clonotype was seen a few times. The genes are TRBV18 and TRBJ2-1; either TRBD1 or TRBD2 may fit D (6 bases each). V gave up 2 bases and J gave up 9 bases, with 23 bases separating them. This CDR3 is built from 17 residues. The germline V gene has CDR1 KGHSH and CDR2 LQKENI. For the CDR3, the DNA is TGTGCCAGCTCACCAAGGCAGGTGCGGACGGGGGCGGGTGAGCAGTTCTTC. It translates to CASSPRQVRTGAGEQFF.

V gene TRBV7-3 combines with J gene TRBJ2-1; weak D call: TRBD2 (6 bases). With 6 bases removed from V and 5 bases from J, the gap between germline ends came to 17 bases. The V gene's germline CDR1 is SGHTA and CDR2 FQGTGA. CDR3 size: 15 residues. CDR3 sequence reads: CASSYKLGGNNEQFF. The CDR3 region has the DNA TGTGCCAGCAGTTATAAGCTGGGGGGTAACAATGAGCAGTTCTTC.

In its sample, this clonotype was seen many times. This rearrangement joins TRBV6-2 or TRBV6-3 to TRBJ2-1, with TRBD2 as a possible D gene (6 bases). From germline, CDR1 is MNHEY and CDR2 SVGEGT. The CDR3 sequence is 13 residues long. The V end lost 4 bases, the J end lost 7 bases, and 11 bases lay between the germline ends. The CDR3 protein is CASSSGTRNEQFF. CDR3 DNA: TGTGCCAGCAGTTCCGGGACTCGAAATGAGCAGTTCTTC.

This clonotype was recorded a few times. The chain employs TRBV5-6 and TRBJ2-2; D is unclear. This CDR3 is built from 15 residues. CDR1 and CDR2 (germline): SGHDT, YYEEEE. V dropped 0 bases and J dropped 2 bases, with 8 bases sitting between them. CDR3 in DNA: TGTGCCAGCAGCTTGGGGGCGCTTAACACCGGGGAGCTGTTTTTT. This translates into CASSLGALNTGELFF.

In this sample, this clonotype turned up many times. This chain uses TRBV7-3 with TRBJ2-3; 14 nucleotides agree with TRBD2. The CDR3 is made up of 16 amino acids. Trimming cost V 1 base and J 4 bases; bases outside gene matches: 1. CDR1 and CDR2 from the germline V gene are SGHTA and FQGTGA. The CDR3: CASSLRGLAGADTQYF. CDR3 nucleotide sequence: TGTGCCAGCAGCTTAAGGGGACTAGCGGGAGCAGATACGCAGTATTTT.

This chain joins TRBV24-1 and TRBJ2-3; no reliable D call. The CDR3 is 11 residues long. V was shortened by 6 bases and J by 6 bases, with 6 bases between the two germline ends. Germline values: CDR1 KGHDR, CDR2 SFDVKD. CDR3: CATSSPDTQYF. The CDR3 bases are TGTGCCACCAGTTCCCCGGATACGCAGTATTTT.

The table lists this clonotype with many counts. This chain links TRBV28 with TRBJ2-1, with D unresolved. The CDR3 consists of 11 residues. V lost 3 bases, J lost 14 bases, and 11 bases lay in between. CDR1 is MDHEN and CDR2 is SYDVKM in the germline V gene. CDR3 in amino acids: CASSFQNREFF. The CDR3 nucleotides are TGTGCCAGCAGTTTCCAGAATAGGGAGTTCTTC.

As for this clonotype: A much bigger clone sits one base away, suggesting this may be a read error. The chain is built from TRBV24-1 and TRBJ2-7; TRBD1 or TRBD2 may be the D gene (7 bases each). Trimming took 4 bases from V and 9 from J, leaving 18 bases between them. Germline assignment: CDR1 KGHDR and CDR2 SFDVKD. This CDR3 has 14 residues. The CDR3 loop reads CATSEIGQAGVQYF. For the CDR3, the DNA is TGTGCCACCAGTGAGATAGGACAGGCGGGGGTGCAGTACTTC.

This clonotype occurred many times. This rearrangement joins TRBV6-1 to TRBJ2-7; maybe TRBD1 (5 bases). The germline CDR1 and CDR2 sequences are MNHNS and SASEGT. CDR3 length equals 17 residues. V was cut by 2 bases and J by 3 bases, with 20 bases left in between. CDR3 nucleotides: TGTGCCAGCAGTGAACCCCGACTTCTGACAGAAGACTACGAGCAGTACTTC. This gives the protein CASSEPRLLTEDYEQYF.